What follows are 22 T cell receptor beta chains derived from one specimen sequenced in a study of neurological immune-mediated disorders. TCRdb reanalysed the 5' RACE reads using MiXCR and keeps one entry per CDR3 protein. The data hold about 59,000 distinct CDR3 sequences, with about an eighth observed a single time. The sequencing input was PBMCs. Every receptor here comes from a woman between 55 and 75 years old with HTLV-1-associated myelopathy (HAM/TSP).

This clonotype occurred many times. The chain links TRBV5-1 to TRBJ2-7; 11 bases fit TRBD2. J lost 2 bases, V lost 4 bases, and 14 bases had no gene match. This CDR3 is built from 18 residues. Germline V lookup: CDR1 SGHRS, CDR2 YFSETQ. Here the CDR3 DNA reads TGCGCCAGCAGCCCTGGCACCCCCGGGACTAGCGGACCCTACGAGCAGTACTTC. Encoded protein: CASSPGTPGTSGPYEQYF.

This clonotype occurred many times. The chain carries TRBV2 and TRBJ2-7; maybe TRBD1 (6 bases). CDR3 length: 13 residues. Germline values: CDR1 SNHLY, CDR2 FYNNEI. With 4 bases removed from V and 2 bases from J, the gap between germline ends came to 9 bases. CDR3 nucleotides: TGTGCCAGCAGTGGGCAGGGGACCTACGAGCAGTACTTC. Protein: CASSGQGTYEQYF.

The J gene is TRBJ2-1, the V gene TRBV20-1; a weak D match, TRBD2 (5 bases). Trimming removed 8 bases at V and 0 bases at J, with 20 bases between. From germline, CDR1 is DFQATT and CDR2 SNEGSKA (reference sequence). This CDR3 comprises 16 residues. The CDR3 protein is CSSKVVAGSSYNEQFF. For the CDR3, the DNA is TGCAGTTCTAAAGTAGTAGCTGGGAGCTCCTACAATGAGCAGTTCTTC.

This clonotype was counted many times. The chain employs TRBV5-1 and TRBJ1-2, with TRBD1 as a possible D gene (5 bases). V was cut by 2 bases and J by 6 bases, with 17 bases left in between. Per germline, CDR1 SGHRS and CDR2 YFSETQ. The CDR3 extends over 15 amino acids. The CDR3 reads CASSLNSRVDNGYTF. The CDR3 DNA reads TGCGCCAGCAGCTTAAACAGCAGGGTGGATAATGGCTACACCTTC.

With respect to this clonotype: This may come from a read error, since a much larger clone is one base off. The chain carries TRBV6-2 or TRBV6-3 and TRBJ2-2; the D is unclear. Per the germline V gene, CDR1 is MNHEY and CDR2 is SVGEGT. The CDR3 is 16 residues long. Trimming removed 4 bases from V and 4 bases from J, with 16 bases in between. The CDR3 here is CASSSTGLRFTGELFF. For the CDR3, the DNA is TGTGCCAGCAGTTCGACGGGTCTACGCTTCACCGGGGAGCTGTTTTTT.

This clonotype appeared many times. The chain uses TRBV7-9 and TRBJ2-4, with 10 bases identical to TRBD1. The CDR3 loop spans 16 amino acids. J gave up 3 bases and V 5 bases, and 7 bases lay outside the gene matches. The germline CDR1 and CDR2 sequences are SEHNR and FQNEAQ (reference sequence). CDR3: CASSKTGGRIKNIQYF. The CDR3 DNA reads TGTGCCAGCAGCAAGACAGGGGGCAGGATCAAAAACATTCAGTACTTC.

This clonotype was seen ten or more times. V gene TRBV5-6 combines with J gene TRBJ1-5, with D possibly being TRBD1 (6 bases). V lost 4 bases, J lost 2 bases, and 16 bases lay in between. There are 16 residues in the CDR3. Germline V lookup: CDR1 SGHDT, CDR2 YYEEEE. CDR3 nucleotide sequence: TGTGCCAGCAGCCTCCGAGGACAGCGGGGCAATCAGCCCCAGCATTTT. This gives the protein CASSLRGQRGNQPQHF.

This clonotype was seen repeatedly, ten times or more. This rearrangement joins TRBV7-9 to TRBJ2-3; 11 nucleotides agree with TRBD1. The V gene's germline CDR1 is SEHNR and CDR2 FQNEAQ (reference sequence). This CDR3 has 17 amino acids. Losses at the gene ends were 5 bases for V and 3 bases for J; bases not matched to a gene: 10. CDR3 nucleotides: TGTGCCAGCAGCATCGGACAGGGGGCAAAGGGGACAGATACGCAGTATTTT. It translates to CASSIGQGAKGTDTQYF.

In this sample, this clonotype turned up many times. The V gene is TRBV19, the J gene TRBJ1-1, with TRBD1 as a possible D gene (5 bases). There are 14 residues in the CDR3. Per the germline V gene, CDR1 is LNHDA and CDR2 is SQIVND (reference sequence). The ends were cut back, 2 bases at V and 5 bases at J, with 12 bases in the middle. The DNA of the CDR3 is TGTGCCAGTAGTATAACAGGAGGGTATACTGAAGCTTTCTTT. Translating gives CASSITGGYTEAFF.

This clonotype has at least ten counts. The gene calls are TRBV12-3 or TRBV12-4 and TRBJ2-1; TRBD2 agrees at 7 bases. The CDR3 is 15 residues long. The ends lost 7 bases at V and 1 base at J; junction bases unmatched: 7. The CDR3 loop reads CASNQAGPSYNEQFF. The CDR3, as DNA: TGTGCCAGCAACCAAGCGGGACCTTCCTACAATGAGCAGTTCTTC.

This clonotype came up many times. The chain recombines TRBV5-1 with TRBJ2-1; TRBD2 might be the D (6 bases). V lost 2 bases to trimming and J lost 6 bases, with 12 bases between them. This CDR3 is built from 14 residues. CDR1 and CDR2 (germline): SGHRS, YFSETQ. The CDR3 region is CASSFQGAGNEQFF. For the CDR3, the DNA is TGCGCCAGCAGCTTCCAGGGAGCGGGCAATGAGCAGTTCTTC.

This clonotype has ten or more counts. The gene calls are TRBV5-1 and TRBJ1-6, with 11 nucleotides matching TRBD1. The CDR3 has 15 residues. Unmatched junction bases numbered 1, after V lost 2 bases and J lost 6 bases. CDR1 SGHRS and CDR2 YFSETQ come from the germline V gene. In DNA, the CDR3 is TGCGCCAGCAGCTTTGGGACAGGGGGTAATTCACCCCTCCACTTT. This gives the protein CASSFGTGGNSPLHF.

In its sample, this clonotype was seen many times. The chain recombines TRBV12-3 or TRBV12-4 with TRBJ1-1; D gene uncertain. This CDR3 comprises 13 residues. The V gene lost 5 bases and the J gene lost 10 bases, with 17 bases spanning the gap. The DNA for the CDR3 is TGTGCCAGCAGTCCCACTGGACTGGGAGTAGCTTTCTTT. It codes for CASSPTGLGVAFF.

This clonotype was seen ten or more times. CDR3 coding DNA: TGTGCCATCCCTCCGAGCAATCAGCCCCAGCATTTT. It is translated as CAIPPSNQPQHF. The J gene is TRBJ1-5, the V gene TRBV10-3; D is unresolved. Trimming left V 8 bases short and J 1 base short, with 6 bases between. CDR1 is ENHRY, CDR2 SYGVKD, per germline. The CDR3 length is 12 residues.

This clonotype was detected ten times or more. This chain links TRBV5-1 with TRBJ1-1; tentatively, D is TRBD1 (6 bases). V was clipped by 1 base and J by 4 bases, with 23 bases between them. Germline loops: CDR1 SGHRS, CDR2 YFSETQ. The length of the CDR3 is 18 residues. CDR3 sequence reads: CASSLYGGPTQGGTEAFF. The CDR3 DNA follows: TGCGCCAGCAGCTTGTACGGGGGCCCCACCCAGGGAGGCACTGAAGCTTTCTTT.

This clonotype was detected ten times or more. The chain joins TRBV28 to TRBJ2-1; 9 bases align to TRBD2. This CDR3 contains 16 residues. J gave up 5 bases and V 1 base, and 6 bases lay outside the gene matches. Germline CDR1 reads MDHEN; CDR2 reads SYDVKM. CDR3 sequence: CASSLFGGRANNEQFF. Written as DNA, the CDR3 is TGTGCCAGCAGTTTATTTGGCGGGAGGGCCAACAATGAGCAGTTCTTC. The variable domain in full, completed from reference TRBV28 and TRBJ2-1, reads DVKVTQSSRYLVKRTGEKVFLECVQDMDHENMFWYRQDPGLGLRLIYFSYDVKMKEKGDIPEGYSVSREKKERFSLILESASTNQTSMYLCASSLFGGRANNEQFFGPGTRLTVL.

J is TRBJ2-1 and V is TRBV27; 11 nucleotides align to TRBD1. In germline, CDR1 is MNHEY, CDR2 SMNVEV (reference sequence). V gave up 8 bases and J gave up 7 bases; unmatched junction bases: 10. The length of the CDR3 is 15 residues. In nucleotides, the CDR3 is TGTGCCAGCCGGCGGGGGGGGACAGGGGGAAATGAGCAGTTCTTC. Encoded protein: CASRRGGTGGNEQFF.

The chain couples TRBV2 to TRBJ2-5; TRBD1 or TRBD2 may be the D gene (5 bases each). The germline CDR1 and CDR2 sequences are SNHLY and FYNNEI. Trimming shortened V by 4 bases and J by 2 bases, and 20 bases separated the two germline ends. The CDR3 loop spans 17 amino acids. The CDR3 DNA sequence: TGTGCCAGCAGTGGGGGGTCAGATGCCCTGGGACAAGAGACCCAGTACTTC. It specifies CASSGGSDALGQETQYF.

This clonotype was picked up many times. The V and J genes are TRBV25-1 and TRBJ2-1, with D possibly matching TRBD1 (6 bases). V dropped 3 bases and J dropped 7 bases, with 10 bases sitting between them. CDR1 and CDR2 (germline): MGHDK, SYGVNS. The CDR3 extends over 13 amino acids. The DNA of the CDR3 is TGTGCCAGCAGTGACCAACAGGGAAATGAGCAGTTCTTC. It is translated as CASSDQQGNEQFF.

With respect to this clonotype: A much larger clone lies a single base off, so this may be a read error. The V gene is TRBV6-6, the J gene TRBJ1-1; D is undetermined. The germline V gene has CDR1 MNHNY and CDR2 SVGAGI (reference sequence). CDR3 length: 13 residues. In nucleotides, the CDR3 is TGTGCCAACAGTTACGAGAGAAACACTGAAGCTTTCTTT. Translated: CANSYERNTEAFF.

This clonotype has a count of ten or more. The chain uses TRBV7-2 and TRBJ2-1, with a weak D call TRBD2 (5 bases). CDR3 length: 14 amino acids. V was clipped by 0 bases and J by 8 bases, with 11 bases between them. From germline, CDR1 is SGHTA and CDR2 FQGNSA. DNA of the CDR3: TGTGCCAGCAGCTTAGCTCTAGCCACGTATGAGCAGTTCTTC. Translating it yields CASSLALATYEQFF.

This clonotype was found many times. V is TRBV20-1 and J is TRBJ2-5, with a tentative D call TRBD1 (5 bases). Trimming cost V 2 bases and J 5 bases, with 12 bases left between them. CDR1 and CDR2 (germline): DFQATT, SNEGSKA (reference sequence). The CDR3 consists of 13 residues. This chain's CDR3 is CSARRSGYETQYF. Here the CDR3 DNA reads TGCAGTGCTAGAAGGTCAGGGTATGAGACCCAGTACTTC.